A selection of T cell receptor beta chains follows, all from one sample in a study of beta chain features in type 1 diabetes. Measured with immunoSEQ multiplex PCR; TCRdb has only the in-frame clones, and not every one. The data hold 150,000 to 190,000 clones, with around 8% observed a single time. The material sequenced was central memory CD4+ T cells from blood. Every receptor here comes from a man aged 18 to 30 in good health. The CDR3 runs from the conserved cysteine through the conserved F or W. D genes are given only for firm matches. A row's size may be missing; if present it is once, few, many or a size class.

D	V	J	size	CDR3	DNA
-	TRBV7-9	TRBJ2-1	few	CASSYRDSKSSEQFF	TGTGCCAGCAGCTACCGGGACTCCAAATCTAGTGAGCAGTTCTTC
-	TRBV11-3	TRBJ1-2	-	CASSINGEYGYTF	TGTGCCAGCAGCATTAACGGGGAGTATGGCTACACCTTC
TRBD1	TRBV7-3	TRBJ1-1	-	CASSPTGGTEAFF	TGTGCCAGCAGCCCCACAGGGGGGACTGAAGCTTTCTTT
TRBD2	TRBV18	TRBJ2-7	few	CASSPPISGSYEQYF	TGTGCCAGCTCACCACCGATTAGCGGGAGCTACGAGCAGTACTTC
-	TRBV15	TRBJ2-2	-	CATDPGTGNTGELFF	TGTGCCACTGACCCCGGGACTGGAAACACCGGGGAGCTGTTTTTT
-	TRBV5-1	TRBJ2-3	-	CASSLEAAVDPDTQYF	TGCGCCAGCAGCTTGGAAGCGGCCGTTGACCCAGATACGCAGTATTTT
-	TRBV5-1	TRBJ1-4	few	CASSFQGLATNEKLFF	TGCGCCAGCAGCTTCCAGGGCCTTGCAACTAATGAAAAACTGTTTTTT
-	TRBV5-1	TRBJ2-3	few	CASSLDGGATDTQYF	TGCGCCAGCAGCTTGGATGGGGGGGCCACAGATACGCAGTATTTT
-	TRBV30	TRBJ2-2	few	CAWSVQTGELFF	TGTGCCTGGAGTGTACAAACCGGGGAGCTGTTTTTT
-	TRBV4-2	TRBJ2-1	many	CASSQDGAGYNEQFF	TGTGCCAGCAGCCAAGACGGCGCGGGCTACAATGAGCAGTTCTTC
-	TRBV27	TRBJ1-2	-	CASSSSGNGYTF	TGTGCCAGCAGTTCCTCCGGGAATGGCTACACCTTC
-	TRBV7-3	TRBJ1-5	-	CASSLVAGALSNQPQHF	TGTGCCAGCAGCTTAGTGGCGGGCGCGTTGAGCAATCAGCCCCAGCATTTT
TRBD2	TRBV19	TRBJ2-1	-	CASSMGLATGLNEQFF	TGTGCCAGTAGTATGGGACTAGCTACAGGATTAAATGAGCAGTTCTTC
-	TRBV5-1	TRBJ2-7	-	CASSLVIGERHEQYF	TGCGCCAGCAGCTTGGTTATTGGGGAGAGACACGAGCAGTACTTC
TRBD2	TRBV7-9	TRBJ2-5	-	CASSFSSGGTQETQYF	TGTGCCAGCAGCTTTAGCAGCGGGGGGACCCAAGAGACCCAGTACTTC
TRBD1	TRBV30	TRBJ1-1	many	CAWRGTGSEAFF	TGTGCCTGGAGGGGGACAGGGTCTGAAGCTTTCTTT
TRBD1	TRBV19	TRBJ2-3	-	CASRRDRADTQYF	TGTGCCAGTAGAAGGGACAGGGCAGATACGCAGTATTTT
-	TRBV7-2	TRBJ1-5	few	CASSPLSNQPQHF	TGTGCCAGCAGCCCCCTGAGCAATCAGCCCCAGCATTTT
TRBD1	TRBV11-3	TRBJ2-1	few	CASSLEAGGQFF	TGTGCCAGCAGCTTAGAAGCAGGGGGGCAGTTCTTC
TRBD2	TRBV28	TRBJ2-1	-	CASSSSGSASRDEQFF	TGTGCCAGCAGTTCCAGCGGGAGCGCATCCCGCGATGAGCAGTTCTTC
TRBD2	TRBV2	TRBJ2-1	-	CASSLPAGANEQFF	TGTGCCAGCAGTCTCCCAGCGGGGGCCAATGAGCAGTTCTTC
-	TRBV18	TRBJ2-1	few	CASSPAGFIEQFF	TGTGCCAGCTCACCAGCAGGGTTTATTGAGCAGTTCTTC
-	TRBV15	TRBJ2-2	-	CATSVGTGELFF	TGTGCCACCAGCGTCGGGACCGGGGAGCTGTTTTTT
TRBD1	TRBV9	TRBJ1-1	few	CASSVDRGQWRMNTEAFF	TGTGCCAGCAGCGTAGACAGGGGGCAATGGCGGATGAACACTGAAGCTTTCTTT
-	TRBV5-8	TRBJ2-6	-	CASSLNRVSGANVLTF	TGTGCCAGCAGCTTGAACAGGGTTTCTGGGGCCAACGTCCTGACTTTC
-	TRBV30	TRBJ2-2	-	CAWGLRGSGELFF	TGTGCCTGGGGACTCCGGGGGTCCGGGGAGCTGTTTTTT
TRBD2	TRBV30	TRBJ2-1	many	CAWGRGLAVDNEQFF	TGTGCCTGGGGGAGGGGACTAGCGGTTGACAATGAGCAGTTCTTC
-	TRBV7-2	TRBJ2-6	few	CASSRSGANVLTF	TGTGCCAGCAGCCGCTCTGGGGCCAACGTCCTGACTTTC
-	TRBV1	TRBJ2-1	few	CTSSQDTLGLAGGHQNNEQFF	TGCACCAGCAGCCAAGATACCTTGGGACTAGCGGGAGGCCACCAGAACAATGAGCAGTTCTTC
-	TRBV30	TRBJ2-3	few	CAWSVDNSGTDTQYF	TGTGCCTGGAGTGTCGATAATAGCGGCACAGATACGCAGTATTTT
-	TRBV5-1	TRBJ1-1	-	CASSVSAGIVIVTEAFF	TGCGCCAGCAGCGTGAGTGCGGGGATCGTGATCGTCACTGAAGCTTTCTTT
-	TRBV29-1	TRBJ1-1	-	CSLQGGRGTEAFF	TGCAGCTTACAGGGAGGGCGGGGCACTGAAGCTTTCTTT